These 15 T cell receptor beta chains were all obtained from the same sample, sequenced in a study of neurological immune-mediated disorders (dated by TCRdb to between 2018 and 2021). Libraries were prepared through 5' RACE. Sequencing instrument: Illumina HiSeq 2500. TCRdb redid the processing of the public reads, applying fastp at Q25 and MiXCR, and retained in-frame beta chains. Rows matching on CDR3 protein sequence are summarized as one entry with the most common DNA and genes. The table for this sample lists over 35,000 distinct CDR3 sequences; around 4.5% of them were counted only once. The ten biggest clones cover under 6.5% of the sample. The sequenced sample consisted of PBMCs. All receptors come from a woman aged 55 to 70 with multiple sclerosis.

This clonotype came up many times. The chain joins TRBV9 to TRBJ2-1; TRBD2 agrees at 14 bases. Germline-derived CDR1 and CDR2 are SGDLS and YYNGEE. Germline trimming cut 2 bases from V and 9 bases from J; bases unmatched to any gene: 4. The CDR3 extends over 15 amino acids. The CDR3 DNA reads TGTGCCAGCAGCGTCGGACTAGCGGGGGGAGGTGAGCAGTTCTTC. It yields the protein CASSVGLAGGGEQFF.

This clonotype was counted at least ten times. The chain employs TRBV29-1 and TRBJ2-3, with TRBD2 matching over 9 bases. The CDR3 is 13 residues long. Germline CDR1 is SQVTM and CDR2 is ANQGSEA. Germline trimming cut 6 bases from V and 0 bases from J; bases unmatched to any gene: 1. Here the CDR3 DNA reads TGCAGCGTGACTAGCGGCAGCACAGATACGCAGTATTTT. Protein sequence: CSVTSGSTDTQYF.

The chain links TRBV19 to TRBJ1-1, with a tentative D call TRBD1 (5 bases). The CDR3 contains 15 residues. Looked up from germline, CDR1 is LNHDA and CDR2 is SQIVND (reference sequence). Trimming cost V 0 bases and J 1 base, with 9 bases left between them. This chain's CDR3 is CASSIDDSGNTEAFF. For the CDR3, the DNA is TGTGCCAGTAGTATAGATGACAGCGGGAACACTGAAGCTTTCTTT.

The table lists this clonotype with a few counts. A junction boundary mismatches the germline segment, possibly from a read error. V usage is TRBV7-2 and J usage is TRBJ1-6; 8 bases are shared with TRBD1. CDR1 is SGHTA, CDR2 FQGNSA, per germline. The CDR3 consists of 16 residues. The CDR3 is CASSRAGGTGHSPLNF. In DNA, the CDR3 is TGTGCCAGCAGCAGAGCTGGCGGGACAGGCCATTCACCCCTCAACTTT.

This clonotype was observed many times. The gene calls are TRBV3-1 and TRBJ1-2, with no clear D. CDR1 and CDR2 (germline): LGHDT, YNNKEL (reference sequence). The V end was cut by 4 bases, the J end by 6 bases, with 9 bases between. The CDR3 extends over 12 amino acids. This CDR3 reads CASSPPGDGYTF. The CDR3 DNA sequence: TGTGCCAGCAGCCCCCCCGGCGATGGCTACACCTTC.

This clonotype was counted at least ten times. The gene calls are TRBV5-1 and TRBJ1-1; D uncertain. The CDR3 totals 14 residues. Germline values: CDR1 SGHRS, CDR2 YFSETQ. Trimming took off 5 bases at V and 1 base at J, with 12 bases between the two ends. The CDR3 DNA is TGCGCCAGCAGGACCTTTCCCGCGAACACTGAAGCTTTCTTT. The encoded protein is CASRTFPANTEAFF.

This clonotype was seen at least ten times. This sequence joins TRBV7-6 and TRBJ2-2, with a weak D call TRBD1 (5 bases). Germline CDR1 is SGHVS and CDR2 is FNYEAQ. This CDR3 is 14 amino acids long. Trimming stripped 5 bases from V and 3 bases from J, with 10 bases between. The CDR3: CASSPDTYTGELFF. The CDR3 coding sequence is TGTGCCAGCAGCCCGGACACCTACACCGGGGAGCTGTTTTTT. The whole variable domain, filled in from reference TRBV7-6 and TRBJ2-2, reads GAGVSQSPRYKVTKRGQDVALRCDPISGHVSLYWYRQALGQGPEFLTYFNYEAQQDKSGLPNDRFSAERPEGSISTLTIQRTEQRDSAMYRCASSPDTYTGELFFGEGSRLTVL.

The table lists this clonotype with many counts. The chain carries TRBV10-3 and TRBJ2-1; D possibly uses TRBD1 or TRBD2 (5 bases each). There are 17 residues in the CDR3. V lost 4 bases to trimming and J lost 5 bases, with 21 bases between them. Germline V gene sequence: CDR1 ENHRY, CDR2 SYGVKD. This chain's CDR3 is CAISAPTLGDPNNEQFF. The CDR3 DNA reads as TGTGCCATCAGTGCCCCGACTCTGGGGGACCCTAACAATGAGCAGTTCTTC.

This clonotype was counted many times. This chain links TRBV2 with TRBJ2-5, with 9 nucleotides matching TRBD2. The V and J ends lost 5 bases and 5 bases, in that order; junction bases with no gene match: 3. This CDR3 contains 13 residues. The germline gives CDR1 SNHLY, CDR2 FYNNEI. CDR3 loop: CASSRAGGETQYF. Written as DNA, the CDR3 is TGTGCCAGCAGTCGAGCGGGGGGTGAGACCCAGTACTTC.

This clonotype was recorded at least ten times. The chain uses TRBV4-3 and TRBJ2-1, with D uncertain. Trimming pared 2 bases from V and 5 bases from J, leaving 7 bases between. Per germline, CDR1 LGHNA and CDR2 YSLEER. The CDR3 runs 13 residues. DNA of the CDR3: TGCGCCAGCAGCCAACAAAAAAACAATGAGCAGTTCTTC. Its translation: CASSQQKNNEQFF.

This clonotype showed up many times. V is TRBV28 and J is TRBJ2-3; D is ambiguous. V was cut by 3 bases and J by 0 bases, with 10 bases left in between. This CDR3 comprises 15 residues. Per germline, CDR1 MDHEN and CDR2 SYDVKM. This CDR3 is CASSLPVGSTDTQYF. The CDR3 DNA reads TGTGCCAGCAGTTTGCCGGTGGGGAGCACAGATACGCAGTATTTT.

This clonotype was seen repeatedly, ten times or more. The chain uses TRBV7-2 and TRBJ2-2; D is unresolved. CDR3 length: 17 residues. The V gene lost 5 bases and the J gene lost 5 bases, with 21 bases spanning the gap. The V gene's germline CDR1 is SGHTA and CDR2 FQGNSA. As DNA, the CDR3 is TGTGCCAGCAGCCCTCCTCCCCAGACGAGTGGGACCGGGGAGCTGTTTTTT. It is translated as CASSPPPQTSGTGELFF.

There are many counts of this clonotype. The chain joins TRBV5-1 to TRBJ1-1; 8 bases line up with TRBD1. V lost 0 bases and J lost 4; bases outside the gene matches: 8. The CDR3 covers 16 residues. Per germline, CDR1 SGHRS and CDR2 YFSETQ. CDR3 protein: CASSLGAGGASTEAFF. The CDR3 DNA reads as TGCGCCAGCAGCTTGGGGGCAGGGGGCGCCTCCACTGAAGCTTTCTTT.

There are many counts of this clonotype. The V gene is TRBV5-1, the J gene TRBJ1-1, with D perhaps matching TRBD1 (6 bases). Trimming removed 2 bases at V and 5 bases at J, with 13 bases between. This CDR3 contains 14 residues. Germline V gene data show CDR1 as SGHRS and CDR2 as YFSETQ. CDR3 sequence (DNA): TGCGCCAGCAGCTTCGCAGGGGTCGGGACTGAAGCTTTCTTT. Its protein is CASSFAGVGTEAFF.

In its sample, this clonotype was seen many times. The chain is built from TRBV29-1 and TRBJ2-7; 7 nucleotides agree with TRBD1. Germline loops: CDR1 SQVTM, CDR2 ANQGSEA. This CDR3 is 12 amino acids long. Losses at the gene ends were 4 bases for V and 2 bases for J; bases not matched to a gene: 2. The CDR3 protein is CSVVQGAYEQYF. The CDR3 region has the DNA TGCAGCGTTGTCCAGGGGGCCTACGAGCAGTACTTC.